These 21 T cell receptor beta chains share one sample of origin, sequenced in a study of Ad26.COV2.S vaccination and SARS-CoV-2 variants. The treatment is: around 19 received Ad26.COV2.S at low or high dose, single or two shots; several received placebo; per-sample allocation not given. Samples came from day 63 after the first vaccine or placebo injection. Generated by immunoSEQ multiplex PCR, the TCRdb table keeps only in-frame clones and is missing some. The sample carries some 350,000 clones, 70% to 90% recorded once. Sequences were derived from peripheral blood, sampled in a trial of Ad26.COV2.S vaccine versus placebo. The source is a person between 18 and 65 years old who received the Ad26.COV2.S COVID-19 vaccine or a placebo.

As DNA, the CDR3 is TGTGCCACCAGCAGAGATCTCGTTGTTCAGCCCCAGCATTTT. It is translated as CATSRDLVVQPQHF. The chain combines TRBV15 with TRBJ1-5; the D is unclear. Germline CDR1 reads LNHNV; CDR2 reads YYDKDF (reference sequence). The CDR3 is made up of 14 amino acids. Trimming left V 0 bases short and J 6 bases short, with 9 bases between.

This chain links TRBV3-1 (or the pseudogene TRBV3-2) with TRBJ2-7, with TRBD2 matching 10 bases. This CDR3 has 15 amino acids. Germline V gene sequence: CDR1 LGHDT, CDR2 YNNKEL (reference sequence). V lost 5 bases, J lost 0 bases, and 4 bases stayed unmatched. The CDR3 coding sequence is TGTGCCAGCAGCAGAGGACTAGCGGTCTCCTACGAGCAGTACTTC. Its protein product is CASSRGLAVSYEQYF.

The chain recombines TRBV30 with TRBJ1-3; weak D call: TRBD1 (5 bases). V was trimmed by 8 bases and J by 0 bases, leaving 14 bases between them. The CDR3 totals 14 residues. Germline loops: CDR1 GTSNPN, CDR2 SVGIG (reference sequence). CDR3 DNA: TGTGCCCTTCAACCCAGGGCCTCTGGAAACACCATATATTTT. Its translation is CALQPRASGNTIYF.

V gene TRBV5-6 combines with J gene TRBJ2-7; D might be TRBD2 (6 bases). CDR1 SGHDT and CDR2 YYEEEE come from the germline V gene. V was clipped by 2 bases and J by 5 bases, with 11 bases between them. CDR3 length: 13 amino acids. CDR3 loop: CASSFGGADEQYF. In DNA, the CDR3 is TGTGCCAGCAGCTTCGGCGGGGCGGACGAGCAGTACTTC.

The chain has TRBV15 and TRBJ2-1, with 7 bases that match TRBD2. CDR1 and CDR2 from the germline V gene are LNHNV and YYDKDF (reference sequence). The CDR3 totals 15 residues. Trimming at V came to 6 bases and at J to 4 bases, leaving 9 bases not matched to a gene. CDR3 sequence reads: CATRTIAGVYNEQFF. As DNA, the CDR3 is TGTGCCACCAGGACCATAGCGGGTGTGTACAATGAGCAGTTCTTC.

The V and J genes are TRBV6-5 and TRBJ2-7; the match to TRBD2 covers 11 bases. There are 14 residues in the CDR3. V was pared by 9 bases and J by 1 base, with 5 bases of the junction left unmatched. CDR1 is MNHEY and CDR2 is SVGAGI in the germline V gene. The CDR3 sequence is CARPTSGRSYEQYF. The CDR3 DNA reads TGTGCCAGACCAACTAGCGGGAGATCCTACGAGCAGTACTTC.

This clone was seen a few times. J is TRBJ2-7 and V is TRBV2; TRBD2 matches at 10 bases. Losses at the gene ends were 4 bases for V and 4 bases for J; bases not matched to a gene: 4. Germline lookup yields CDR1 SNHLY and CDR2 FYNNEI. CDR3 length: 14 residues. CDR3 loop: CASSGLAGTYEQYF. For the CDR3, the DNA is TGTGCCAGCAGTGGACTAGCGGGTACATACGAGCAGTACTTC.

V gene TRBV19 combines with J gene TRBJ2-6, with a possible D match to TRBD2 (5 bases). This CDR3 has 15 residues. The V and J ends lost 5 bases and 7 bases respectively, with 15 bases between them. The germline V gene has CDR1 LNHDA and CDR2 SQIVND (reference sequence). In nucleotides, the CDR3 is TGTGCCAGTAGTCCGAGGACTGGTGGAGCCAACGTCCTGACTTTC. Its protein is CASSPRTGGANVLTF.

The chain recombines TRBV7-6 with TRBJ2-1; 7 nucleotides line up with TRBD2. V lost 5 bases, J lost 3 bases, and 10 bases stayed unmatched. The germline gives CDR1 SGHVS, CDR2 FNYEAQ. This CDR3 is 16 amino acids long. CDR3 coding DNA: TGTGCCAGCAGCCCAGATGCTAGCGGAAGCTACAATGAGCAGTTCTTC. Translating gives CASSPDASGSYNEQFF.

The J gene is TRBJ1-5, the V gene TRBV29-1; D unclear. The V end was cut by 3 bases, the J end by 6 bases, with 9 bases between. This CDR3 spans 12 amino acids. The germline V gene encodes CDR1 SQVTM and CDR2 ANQGSEA. As DNA, the CDR3 is TGCAGCGTTGAGGGCAGCTGTCAGCCCCAGCATTTT. It encodes CSVEGSCQPQHF. Variable domain in full (rest from reference TRBV29-1 and TRBJ1-5): SAVISQKPSRDICQRGTSLTIQCQVDSQVTMMFWYRQQPGQSLTLIATANQGSEATYESGFVIDKFPISRPNLTFSTLTVSNMSPEDSSIYLCSVEGSCQPQHFGDGTRLSIL.

The rearrangement uses TRBV29-1 and TRBJ1-2; TRBD1 might be the D (5 bases). CDR1 is SQVTM, CDR2 ANQGSEA, per germline. The CDR3 is 13 residues long. V was clipped by 3 bases and J by 3 bases, with 11 bases between them. CDR3 DNA: TGCAGCGTTGACGGGGGAGAGGACTATGGCTACACCTTC. It encodes CSVDGGEDYGYTF.

This rearrangement joins TRBV28 to TRBJ2-3, with 8 bases matching TRBD1. The junction had 6 bases not matched to a gene; V was cut back by 3 bases and J by 4 bases. The CDR3 is 15 residues long. Germline V CDR1 and CDR2: MDHEN, SYDVKM. DNA of the CDR3: TGTGCCAGCAGTTTTACCGGGACAGGCCCAGATACGCAGTATTTT. Translating it yields CASSFTGTGPDTQYF.

This clone was picked up one time. One end of the junction does not line up with germline, which may come from a read error. V gene TRBV2 combines with J gene TRBJ1-2, with D possibly being TRBD1 (5 bases). CDR1 and CDR2 from the germline V gene are SNHLY and FYNNEI. This CDR3 contains 12 residues. The CDR3 sequence: CASRRETDLYTF. DNA for the CDR3: TGTGCGAGCAGAAGAGAGACAGATCTCTACACCTTC.

CDR3 nucleotides: TGTGCCAGCTCACCAATGGCCGACGAGCAGTACTTC. It specifies CASSPMADEQYF. V usage is TRBV18 and J usage is TRBJ2-7; D is ambiguous. In germline, CDR1 is KGHSH, CDR2 LQKENI. Between the trimmed V and J ends, which lost 2 bases and 5 bases, there was a span of 7 bases. The CDR3 contains 12 residues. Supplemented by reference TRBV18 and TRBJ2-7, the full variable domain reads NAGVMQNPRHLVRRRGQEARLRCSPMKGHSHVYWYRQLPEEGLKFMVYLQKENIIDESGMPKERFSAEFPKEGPSILRIQQVVRGDSAAYFCASSPMADEQYFGPGTRLTVT.

This clone was detected ten times or more. The J gene is TRBJ1-5, the V gene TRBV19; the D is unclear. The CDR3 is made up of 14 amino acids. The V end lost 8 bases, the J end lost 1 base, and 12 bases lay between the germline ends. Germline CDR1 is LNHDA and CDR2 is SQIVND (reference sequence). The CDR3 reads CASEGFGSNQPQHF. In DNA, the CDR3 is TGTGCCAGTGAGGGTTTTGGAAGCAATCAGCCCCAGCATTTT.

The chain uses TRBV5-4 and TRBJ2-1; 10 bases map to TRBD2. CDR1 SGHNT and CDR2 YYREEE come from the germline V gene (reference sequence). The CDR3 has 16 amino acids. V gave up 4 bases and J gave up 0 bases; unmatched junction bases: 4. CDR3 protein: CASSPGLAFSYNEQFF. DNA for the CDR3: TGTGCCAGCAGCCCGGGACTAGCGTTCTCCTACAATGAGCAGTTCTTC. The full variable domain, its missing parts supplied by reference TRBV5-4 and TRBJ2-1, is ETGVTQSPTHLIKTRGQQVTLRCSSQSGHNTVSWYQQALGQGPQFIFQYYREEENGRGNFPPRFSGLQFPNYSSELNVNALELDDSALYLCASSPGLAFSYNEQFFGPGTRLTVL.

The CDR3 DNA sequence: TGTGCCAGCAGCATCTATGAGTGGGAGCTGTTTTTT. This translates into CASSIYEWELFF. V gene TRBV12-3 or TRBV12-4 combines with J gene TRBJ2-2; the D is unclear. V lost 6 bases and J 9 bases, leaving 11 bases between the germline ends. The CDR3 spans 12 residues.

The rearrangement links TRBV2 to TRBJ2-5, with TRBD2 matching over 8 bases. The CDR3 is 15 residues long. Trimming at V came to 5 bases and at J to 3 bases, leaving 8 bases not matched to a gene. Looked up from germline, CDR1 is SNHLY and CDR2 is FYNNEI. CDR3 in amino acids: CASSPVAGTKETQYF. CDR3 coding DNA: TGTGCCAGCAGTCCCGTAGCGGGGACAAAAGAGACCCAGTACTTC.

The table lists this clone with a count of one. The rearrangement links TRBV5-1 to TRBJ1-4; D is possibly TRBD1 (5 bases). The CDR3 extends over 14 amino acids. Per the germline V gene, CDR1 is SGHRS and CDR2 is YFSETQ. V lost 3 bases, J lost 4 bases, and 10 bases lay in between. The DNA of the CDR3 is TGCGCCAGCAGCTCAGGGTCCTATAATGAAAAACTGTTTTTT. Translation: CASSSGSYNEKLFF.

This clone appeared a single time. V gene TRBV18 combines with J gene TRBJ2-3, with a possible D match to TRBD1 (5 bases). The V and J ends lost 3 bases and 0 bases respectively, with 13 bases between them. The CDR3 totals 16 residues. The germline V gene has CDR1 KGHSH and CDR2 LQKENI. The CDR3 nucleotides read TGTGCCAGCTCACCTACGGACACTTCTAGCACAGATACGCAGTATTTT. Its translation: CASSPTDTSSTDTQYF. Using reference TRBV18 and TRBJ2-3 for the parts outside the CDR3, the full variable domain is NAGVMQNPRHLVRRRGQEARLRCSPMKGHSHVYWYRQLPEEGLKFMVYLQKENIIDESGMPKERFSAEFPKEGPSILRIQQVVRGDSAAYFCASSPTDTSSTDTQYFGPGTRLTVL.

The chain combines TRBV12-3 or TRBV12-4 with TRBJ1-1, with 8 bases matching TRBD1. V lost 6 bases and J lost 5; bases outside the gene matches: 5. This CDR3 has 13 residues. The CDR3 loop reads CASRDRERTEAFF. CDR3 nucleotides: TGTGCCAGCAGGGACAGGGAACGGACTGAAGCTTTCTTT.